These 17 T cell receptor beta chains came from one sample sequenced in a study of CD8 T cells in ankylosing spondylitis. TCRdb redid the calling of the 5' RACE reads with MiXCR, one entry per CDR3 protein. Here the sample spans about 250,000 distinct CDR3 sequences, roughly 32% being singletons. Sequencing was done on a sample of blood, either unsorted or a sorted T cell fraction (not recorded which). These receptors were taken from a male donor with ankylosing spondylitis or in good health (not recorded which).

There are a few counts of this clonotype. The gene calls are TRBV7-8 and TRBJ2-7, with 8 nucleotides matching TRBD1. Germline CDR1 SGHVS, CDR2 FQNEAQ. The junction had 4 bases not matched to a gene; V was cut back by 0 bases and J by 0 bases. The CDR3 extends over 16 amino acids. CDR3 region: CASSLARTGSSYEQYF. CDR3 nucleotide sequence: TGTGCCAGCAGCTTAGCCCGGACAGGGAGCTCCTACGAGCAGTACTTC.

This clonotype has more than one count but fewer than ten. The chain carries TRBV5-8 and TRBJ2-2, with D perhaps matching TRBD2 (6 bases). CDR1 is SGHTS, CDR2 YDEGEE, per germline. Trimming removed 4 bases from V and 6 bases from J, with 19 bases in between. The CDR3 runs 16 residues. The CDR3 region is CASSGRGGVNAGELFF. The CDR3 DNA reads as TGTGCCAGCAGCGGGCGAGGCGGGGTCAACGCCGGGGAGCTGTTTTTT. Full variable domain (missing parts from reference TRBV5-8 and TRBJ2-2): EAGVTQSPTHLIKTRGQQATLRCSPISGHTSVYWYQQALGLGLQFLLWYDEGEERNRGNFPPRFSGRQFPNYSSELNVNALELEDSALYLCASSGRGGVNAGELFFGEGSRLTVL.

This clonotype was detected a few times. The gene calls are TRBV20-1 and TRBJ2-1; tentatively, D is TRBD2 (6 bases). The germline CDR1 and CDR2 sequences are DFQATT and SNEGSKA (reference sequence). Trimming shortened V by 1 base and J by 2 bases, and 15 bases separated the two germline ends. The CDR3 loop spans 16 amino acids. In DNA, the CDR3 is TGCAGTGCTAGAGTAAGGGGTAGCGGTCCCTACAATGAGCAGTTCTTC. Amino acid sequence: CSARVRGSGPYNEQFF.

The rearrangement uses TRBV7-2 and TRBJ1-2, with TRBD1 matching over 9 bases. This CDR3 has 15 amino acids. Germline assignment: CDR1 SGHTA and CDR2 FQGNSA. J lost 4 bases, V lost 6 bases, and 9 bases had no gene match. Here the CDR3 reads CASSSQGAHSYGYTF. The DNA for the CDR3 is TGTGCCAGCAGTTCACAGGGGGCCCACAGCTATGGCTACACCTTC.

This clonotype was found once. The genes are TRBV29-1 and TRBJ2-3, with unresolved D. The germline V and J ends were trimmed by 2 bases and 2 bases, with 5 bases remaining between them. Germline V gene lookup returns CDR1 SQVTM and CDR2 ANQGSEA. The CDR3 has 12 amino acids. CDR3 loop: CSVELATDTQYF. CDR3 DNA: TGCAGCGTTGAATTAGCCACAGATACGCAGTATTTT.

The chain combines TRBV12-3 or TRBV12-4 with TRBJ1-2, with D possibly matching TRBD1 (5 bases). The V and J ends lost 4 bases and 4 bases respectively, with 13 bases between them. The CDR3 has 14 amino acids. CDR3 bases: TGTGCCAGCAGTTCCGTCGAGGGGCCCTATGGCTACACCTTC. This sequence encodes CASSSVEGPYGYTF.

This clonotype has just a few counts. V and J are TRBV5-1 and TRBJ2-2, with a possible D match to TRBD1 (6 bases). This CDR3 spans 16 amino acids. The germline V gene has CDR1 SGHRS and CDR2 YFSETQ. Deletions cut 4 bases from V and 2 bases from J, with 15 bases between. The CDR3 here is CASSPDSALNTGELFF. CDR3 bases: TGCGCCAGCAGCCCGGACAGCGCCCTAAACACCGGGGAGCTGTTTTTT.

The chain recombines TRBV12-3 or TRBV12-4 with TRBJ1-3; no firm D call. The length of the CDR3 is 16 residues. V was cut by 4 bases and J by 0 bases, with 13 bases left in between. CDR3 loop: CASSSTAGASGNTIYF. In DNA form, the CDR3 reads TGTGCCAGCAGTTCTACGGCCGGAGCCTCTGGAAACACCATATATTTT.

This clonotype was found many times. The chain is built from TRBV20-1 and TRBJ2-7; either TRBD1 or TRBD2 may fit D (5 bases each). The CDR3 covers 13 residues. CDR1 and CDR2 (germline): DFQATT, SNEGSKA (reference sequence). Deletions cut 5 bases from V and 7 bases from J, with 18 bases between. The CDR3 here is CSASRQSSGEQYF. For the CDR3, the DNA is TGCAGTGCTTCGAGACAGAGCTCGGGGGAGCAGTACTTC.

This clonotype has more than one count but fewer than ten. The chain couples TRBV10-3 to TRBJ1-5; 7 bases fit TRBD1. The CDR3 has 14 amino acids. The germline V gene has CDR1 ENHRY and CDR2 SYGVKD. With V trimmed by 3 bases and J by 7 bases, 6 bases remained unmatched. The CDR3 loop is CAISERQGGQPQHF. Here the CDR3 DNA reads TGTGCCATCAGTGAAAGACAGGGAGGACAGCCCCAGCATTTT.

This clonotype was counted once. The V call is TRBV4-1, the J call TRBJ2-5; 12 bases are shared with TRBD1. V trimming: 1 base; J trimming: 4 bases; junction bases outside the gene matches: 10. Germline values: CDR1 MGHRA, CDR2 YSYEKL. This CDR3 has 18 amino acids. CDR3 sequence: CASSQGGTGTGGVETQYF. DNA for the CDR3: TGCGCCAGCAGCCAAGGGGGGACCGGGACAGGGGGCGTAGAGACCCAGTACTTC.

This clonotype came up many times. This sequence joins TRBV20-1 and TRBJ2-7; D unresolved. V was shortened by 3 bases and J by 3 bases, with 6 bases between the two germline ends. The CDR3 is 11 amino acids. Germline CDR1 DFQATT, CDR2 SNEGSKA (reference sequence). As DNA, the CDR3 is TGCAGTGCTAGTAAGGTCTACGAGCAGTACTTC. Translated: CSASKVYEQYF.

The chain combines TRBV3-1 with TRBJ1-5; D gene uncertain. V lost 3 bases, J lost 1 base, and 10 bases lay in between. There are 15 residues in the CDR3. The germline V gene has CDR1 LGHDT and CDR2 YNNKEL (reference sequence). DNA for the CDR3: TGTGCCAGCAGCCATCAGAGCAGGAGCAATCAGCCCCAGCATTTT. It specifies CASSHQSRSNQPQHF.

This clonotype was recorded a few times. The chain joins TRBV7-6 to TRBJ1-2; 8 positions match TRBD1. Germline CDR1 and CDR2: SGHVS and FNYEAQ. V trimming: 5 bases; J trimming: 2 bases; junction bases outside the gene matches: 7. The CDR3 is 15 amino acids. DNA for the CDR3: TGTGCCAGCAGCCCTACGACAGGGGCGAACTATGGCTACACCTTC. Amino acids: CASSPTTGANYGYTF.

The table lists this clonotype with a few counts. This chain uses TRBV7-9 with TRBJ1-5, with a tentative D call TRBD1 (5 bases). The CDR3 consists of 14 residues. V shed 5 bases and J shed 3 bases, with 11 bases lying between them. Germline CDR1 SEHNR, CDR2 FQNEAQ (reference sequence). In DNA form, the CDR3 reads TGTGCCAGCAGCGGCGGGGCAGACAATCAGCCCCAGCATTTT. Protein: CASSGGADNQPQHF.

This clonotype was observed a few times. This chain uses TRBV7-2 with TRBJ2-7; D unclear. Germline V gene data show CDR1 as SGHTA and CDR2 as FQGNSA. The CDR3 contains 15 residues. V was cut by 1 base and J by 0 bases, with 10 bases left in between. The CDR3 DNA reads as TGTGCCAGCAGCTTAGTGTCTGGGATCTCCTACGAGCAGTACTTC. It translates to CASSLVSGISYEQYF.

This clonotype was recorded a few times. V is TRBV6-5 and J is TRBJ1-1; D unclear. Between the trimmed V and J ends, which lost 2 bases and 8 bases, there was a span of 9 bases. Germline V CDR1 and CDR2: MNHEY, SVGAGI. The CDR3 contains 12 residues. The chain's CDR3 is CASSYNYVEAFF. Here the CDR3 DNA reads TGTGCCAGCAGTTACAACTATGTGGAAGCTTTCTTT.